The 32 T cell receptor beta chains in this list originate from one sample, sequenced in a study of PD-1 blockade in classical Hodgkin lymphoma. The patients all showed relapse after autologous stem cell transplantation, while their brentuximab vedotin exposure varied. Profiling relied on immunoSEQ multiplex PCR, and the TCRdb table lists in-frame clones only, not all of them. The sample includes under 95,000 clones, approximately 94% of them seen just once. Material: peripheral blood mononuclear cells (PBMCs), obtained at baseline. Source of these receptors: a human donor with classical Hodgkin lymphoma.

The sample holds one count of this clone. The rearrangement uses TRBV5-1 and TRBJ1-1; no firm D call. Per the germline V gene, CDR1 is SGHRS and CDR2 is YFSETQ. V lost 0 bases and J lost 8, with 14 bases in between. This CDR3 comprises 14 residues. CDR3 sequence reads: CASSLAGFVSEAFF. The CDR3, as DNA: TGCGCCAGCAGCTTGGCAGGCTTTGTGTCGGAAGCTTTCTTT.

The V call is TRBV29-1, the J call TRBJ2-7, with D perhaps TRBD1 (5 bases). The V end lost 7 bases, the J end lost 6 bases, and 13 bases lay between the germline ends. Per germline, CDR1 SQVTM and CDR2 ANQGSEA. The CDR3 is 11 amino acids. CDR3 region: CSGKQGPEQYF. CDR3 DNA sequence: TGCAGCGGTAAGCAGGGTCCCGAGCAGTACTTC.

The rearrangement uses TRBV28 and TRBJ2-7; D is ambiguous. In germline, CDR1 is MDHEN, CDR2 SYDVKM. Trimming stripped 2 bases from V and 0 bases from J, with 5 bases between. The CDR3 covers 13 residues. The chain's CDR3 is CASSLSISYEQYF. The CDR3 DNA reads TGTGCCAGCAGTTTAAGTATCTCCTACGAGCAGTACTTC. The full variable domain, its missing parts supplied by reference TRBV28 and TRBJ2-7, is DVKVTQSSRYLVKRTGEKVFLECVQDMDHENMFWYRQDPGLGLRLIYFSYDVKMKEKGDIPEGYSVSREKKERFSLILESASTNQTSMYLCASSLSISYEQYFGPGTRLTVT.

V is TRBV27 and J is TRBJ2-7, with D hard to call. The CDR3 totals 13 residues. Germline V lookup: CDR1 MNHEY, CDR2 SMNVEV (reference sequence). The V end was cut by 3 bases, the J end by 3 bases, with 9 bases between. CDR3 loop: CASSFGRNYEQYF. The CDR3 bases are TGTGCCAGCAGTTTCGGTCGGAACTACGAGCAGTACTTC.

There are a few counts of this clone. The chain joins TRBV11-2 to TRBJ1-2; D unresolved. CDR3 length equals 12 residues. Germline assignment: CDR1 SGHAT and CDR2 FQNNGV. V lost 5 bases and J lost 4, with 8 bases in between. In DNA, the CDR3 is TGTGCCAGCAGCCCAGACCTCTATGGCTACACCTTC. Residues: CASSPDLYGYTF. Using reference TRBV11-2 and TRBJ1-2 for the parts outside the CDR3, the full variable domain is EAGVAQSPRYKIIEKRQSVAFWCNPISGHATLYWYQQILGQGPKLLIQFQNNGVVDDSQLPKDRFSAERLKGVDSTLKIQPAKLEDSAVYLCASSPDLYGYTFGSGTRLTVV.

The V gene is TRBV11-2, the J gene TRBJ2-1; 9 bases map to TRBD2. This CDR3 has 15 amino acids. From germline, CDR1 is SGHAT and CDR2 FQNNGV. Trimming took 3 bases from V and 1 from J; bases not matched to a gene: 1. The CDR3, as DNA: TGTGCCAGCAGCTTGGGACTAGCTTCCTACAATGAGCAGTTCTTC. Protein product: CASSLGLASYNEQFF.

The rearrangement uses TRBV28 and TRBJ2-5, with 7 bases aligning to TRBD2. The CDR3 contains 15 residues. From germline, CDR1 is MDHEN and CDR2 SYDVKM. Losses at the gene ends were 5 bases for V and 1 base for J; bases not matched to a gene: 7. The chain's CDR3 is CASSPYGTTQETQYF. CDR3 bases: TGTGCCAGCAGTCCCTATGGGACTACCCAAGAGACCCAGTACTTC.

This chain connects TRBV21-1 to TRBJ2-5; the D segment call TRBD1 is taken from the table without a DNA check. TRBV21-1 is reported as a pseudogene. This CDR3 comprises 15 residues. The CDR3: CASSDRQGRWETQYF. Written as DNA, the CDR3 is TGTGCCAGCAGCGATCGACAGGGTCGGTGGGAGACCCAGTACTTC.

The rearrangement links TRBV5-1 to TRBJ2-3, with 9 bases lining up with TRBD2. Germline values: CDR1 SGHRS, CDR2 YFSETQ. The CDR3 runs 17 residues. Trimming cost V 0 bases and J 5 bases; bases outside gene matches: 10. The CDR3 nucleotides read TGCGCCAGCAGCTTGGAACTAGCGGGCGGAACTGGAGATACGCAGTATTTT. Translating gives CASSLELAGGTGDTQYF.

The CDR3 region has the DNA TGCGCCAGCAGCCCTACGACAGGGACGATATCGCCCCTCCACTTT. This encodes CASSPTTGTISPLHF. V is TRBV5-1 and J is TRBJ1-6; 7 bases are shared with TRBD1. Looked up from germline, CDR1 is SGHRS and CDR2 is YFSETQ. The CDR3 is 15 amino acids. V shed 4 bases, J shed 13 bases, and the junction held 14 bases outside the gene matches.

CDR3 coding DNA: TGTGCCAGCAGTTACTCACGGCCAGGGGAAGCCTACGAGCAGTACTTC. This translates into CASSYSRPGEAYEQYF. The V and J genes are TRBV6-5 and TRBJ2-7; possible D gene TRBD1, 6 bases. The germline CDR1 and CDR2 sequences are MNHEY and SVGAGI. The germline V and J ends were trimmed by 0 bases and 2 bases, with 14 bases remaining between them. This CDR3 has 16 amino acids.

The CDR3: CASSLGTNRGAFF. In DNA form, the CDR3 reads TGCGCCAGCAGCTTGGGTACCAACAGGGGAGCTTTCTTT. This chain uses TRBV5-1 with TRBJ1-1; 7 nucleotides line up with TRBD1. The V and J ends lost 0 bases and 10 bases, in that order; junction bases with no gene match: 6. The CDR3 contains 13 residues. Germline CDR1 and CDR2: SGHRS and YFSETQ.

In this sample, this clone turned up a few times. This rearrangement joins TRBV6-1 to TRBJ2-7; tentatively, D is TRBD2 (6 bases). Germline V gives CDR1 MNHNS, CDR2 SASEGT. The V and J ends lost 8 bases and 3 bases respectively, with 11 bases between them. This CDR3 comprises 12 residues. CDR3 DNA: TGTGCCAGCCCCGACGGGGGCTACGAGCAGTACTTC. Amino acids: CASPDGGYEQYF.

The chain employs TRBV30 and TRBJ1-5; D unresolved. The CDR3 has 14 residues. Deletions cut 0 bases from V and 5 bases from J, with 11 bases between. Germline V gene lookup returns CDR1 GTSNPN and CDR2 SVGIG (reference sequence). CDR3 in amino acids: CAWSVGGSDQPQHF. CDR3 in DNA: TGTGCCTGGAGTGTAGGAGGGAGCGATCAGCCCCAGCATTTT.

CDR3 DNA: TGCGCCAGCAGCCTCCGGGGAACAGGGGGGAGAGACGAGCAGTACTTC. It is translated as CASSLRGTGGRDEQYF. V and J are TRBV4-3 and TRBJ2-7; TRBD1 matches 8 bases. CDR1 is LGHNA and CDR2 is YSLEER in the germline V gene. The CDR3 has 16 amino acids. Losses at the gene ends were 4 bases for V and 5 bases for J; bases not matched to a gene: 13.

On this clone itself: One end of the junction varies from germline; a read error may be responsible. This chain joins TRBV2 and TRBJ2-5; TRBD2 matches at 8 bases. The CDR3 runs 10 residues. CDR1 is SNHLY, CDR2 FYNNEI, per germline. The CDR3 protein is CASRGLVENF. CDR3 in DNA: TGTGCCAGCAGGGGACTAGTAGAGAACTTC. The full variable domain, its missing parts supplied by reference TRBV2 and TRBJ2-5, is EPEVTQTPSHQVTQMGQEVILRCVPISNHLYFYWYRQILGQKVEFLVSFYNNEISEKSEIFDDQFSVERPDGSNFTLKIRSTKLEDSAMYFCASRGLVENFGPGTRLLVL.

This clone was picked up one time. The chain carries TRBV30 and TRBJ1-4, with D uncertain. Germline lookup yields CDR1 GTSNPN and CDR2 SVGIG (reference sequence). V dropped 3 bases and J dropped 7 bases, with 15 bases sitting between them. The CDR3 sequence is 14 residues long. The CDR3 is CAWSEDRIVEKLFF. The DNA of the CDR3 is TGTGCCTGGAGCGAGGACCGTATCGTTGAAAAACTGTTTTTT.

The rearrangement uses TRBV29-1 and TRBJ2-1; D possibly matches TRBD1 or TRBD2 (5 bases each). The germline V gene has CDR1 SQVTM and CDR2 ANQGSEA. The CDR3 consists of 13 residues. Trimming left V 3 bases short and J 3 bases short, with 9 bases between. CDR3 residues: CSVDEGSYNEQFF. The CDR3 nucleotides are TGCAGCGTTGATGAGGGGAGCTACAATGAGCAGTTCTTC.

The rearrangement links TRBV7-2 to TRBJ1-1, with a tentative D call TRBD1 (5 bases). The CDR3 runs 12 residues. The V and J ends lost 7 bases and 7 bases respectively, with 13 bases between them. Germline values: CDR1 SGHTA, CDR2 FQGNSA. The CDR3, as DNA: TGTGCCAGCACCCGGGGGTTCTTTGAAGCTTTCTTT. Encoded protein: CASTRGFFEAFF.

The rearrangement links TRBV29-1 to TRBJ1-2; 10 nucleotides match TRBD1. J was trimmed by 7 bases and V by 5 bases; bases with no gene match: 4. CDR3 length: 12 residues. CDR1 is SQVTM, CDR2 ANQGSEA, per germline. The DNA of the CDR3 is TGCAGCGTTCCCGGGACAGGGGCTGGCTACACCTTC. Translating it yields CSVPGTGAGYTF.

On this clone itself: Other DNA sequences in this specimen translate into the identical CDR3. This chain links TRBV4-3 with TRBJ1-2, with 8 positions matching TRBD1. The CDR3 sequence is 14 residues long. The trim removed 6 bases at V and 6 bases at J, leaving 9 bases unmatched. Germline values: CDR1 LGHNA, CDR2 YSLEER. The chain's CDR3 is CASSWSRQGNGYTF. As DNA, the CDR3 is TGCGCCAGCAGTTGGTCCCGACAGGGGAATGGCTACACCTTC.

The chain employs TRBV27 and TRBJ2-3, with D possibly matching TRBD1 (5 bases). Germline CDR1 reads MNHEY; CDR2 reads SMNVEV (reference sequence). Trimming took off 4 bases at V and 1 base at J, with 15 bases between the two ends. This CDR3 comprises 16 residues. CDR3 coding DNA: TGTGCCAGCAGTTCGACAGACTCAAAGGGCACAGATACGCAGTATTTT. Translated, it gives CASSSTDSKGTDTQYF.

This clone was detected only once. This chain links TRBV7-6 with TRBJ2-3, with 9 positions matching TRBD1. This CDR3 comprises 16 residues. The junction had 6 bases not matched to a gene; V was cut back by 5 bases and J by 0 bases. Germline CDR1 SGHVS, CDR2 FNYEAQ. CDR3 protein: CASSPHRGPSTDTQYF. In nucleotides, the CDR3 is TGTGCCAGCAGCCCTCACAGGGGGCCCAGCACAGATACGCAGTATTTT.

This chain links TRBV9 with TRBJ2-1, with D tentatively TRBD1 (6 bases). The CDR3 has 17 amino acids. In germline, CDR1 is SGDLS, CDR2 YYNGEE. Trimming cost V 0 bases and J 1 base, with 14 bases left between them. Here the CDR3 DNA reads TGTGCCAGCAGCGTAGCTATCTTACAGGGATCCTACAATGAGCAGTTCTTC. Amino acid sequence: CASSVAILQGSYNEQFF.

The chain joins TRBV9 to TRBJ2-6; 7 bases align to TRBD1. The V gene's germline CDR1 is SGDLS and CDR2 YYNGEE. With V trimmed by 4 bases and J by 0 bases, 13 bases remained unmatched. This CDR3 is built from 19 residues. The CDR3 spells CASSLPRGPPPSGANVLTF. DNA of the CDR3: TGTGCCAGCAGCCTACCTAGGGGGCCACCTCCCTCTGGGGCCAACGTCCTGACTTTC.

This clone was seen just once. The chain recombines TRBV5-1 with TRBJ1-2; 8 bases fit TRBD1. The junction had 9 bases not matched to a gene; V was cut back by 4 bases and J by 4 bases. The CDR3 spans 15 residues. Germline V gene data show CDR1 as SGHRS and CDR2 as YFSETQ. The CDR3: CASSTTGQGAYGYTF. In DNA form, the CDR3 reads TGCGCCAGCAGCACGACAGGACAGGGTGCCTATGGCTACACCTTC.

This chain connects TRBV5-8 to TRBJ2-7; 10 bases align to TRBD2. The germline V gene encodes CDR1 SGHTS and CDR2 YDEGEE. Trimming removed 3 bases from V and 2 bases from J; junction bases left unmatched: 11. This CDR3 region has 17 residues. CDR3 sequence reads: CASSYSGRLALTYEQYF. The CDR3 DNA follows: TGTGCCAGCAGCTATAGCGGGAGGTTGGCCCTCACCTACGAGCAGTACTTC. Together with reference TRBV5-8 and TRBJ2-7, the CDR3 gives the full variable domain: EAGVTQSPTHLIKTRGQQATLRCSPISGHTSVYWYQQALGLGLQFLLWYDEGEERNRGNFPPRFSGRQFPNYSSELNVNALELEDSALYLCASSYSGRLALTYEQYFGPGTRLTVT.

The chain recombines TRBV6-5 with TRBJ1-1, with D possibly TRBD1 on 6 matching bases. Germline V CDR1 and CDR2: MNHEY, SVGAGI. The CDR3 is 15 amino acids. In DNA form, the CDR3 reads TGTGCTTGCCTTACGAGGGGGGACGGGAACACTGAAGCTTTCTTT. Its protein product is CACLTRGDGNTEAFF.

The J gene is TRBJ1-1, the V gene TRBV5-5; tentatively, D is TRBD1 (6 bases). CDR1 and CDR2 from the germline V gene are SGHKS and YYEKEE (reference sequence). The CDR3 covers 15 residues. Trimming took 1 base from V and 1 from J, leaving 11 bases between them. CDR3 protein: CASSLYRAQNTEAFF. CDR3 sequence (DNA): TGTGCCAGCAGCTTGTACAGGGCTCAGAACACTGAAGCTTTCTTT.

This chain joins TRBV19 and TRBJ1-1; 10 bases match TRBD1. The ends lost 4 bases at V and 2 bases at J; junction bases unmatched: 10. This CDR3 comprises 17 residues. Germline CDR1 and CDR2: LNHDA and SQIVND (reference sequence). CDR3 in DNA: TGTGCCAGTAGTACCCCCTGGACAGGGGGAGTCAACACTGAAGCTTTCTTT. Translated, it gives CASSTPWTGGVNTEAFF.

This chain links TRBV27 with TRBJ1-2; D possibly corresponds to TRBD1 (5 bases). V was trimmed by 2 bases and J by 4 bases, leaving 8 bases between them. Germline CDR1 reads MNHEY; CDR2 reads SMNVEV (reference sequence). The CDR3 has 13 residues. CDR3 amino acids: CASSLGGRYGYTF. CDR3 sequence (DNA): TGTGCCAGCAGTTTAGGGGGTCGCTATGGCTACACCTTC.

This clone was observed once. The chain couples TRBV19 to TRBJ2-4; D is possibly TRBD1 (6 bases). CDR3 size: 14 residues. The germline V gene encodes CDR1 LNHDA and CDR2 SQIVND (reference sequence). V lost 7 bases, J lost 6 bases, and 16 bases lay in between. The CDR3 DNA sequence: TGTGCCAGTATTCCAGGGGCGGGCGGAAACATTCAGTACTTC. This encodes CASIPGAGGNIQYF.